The 18 T cell receptor beta chains below were found in one sample sequenced in a study of blood T cell repertoires in COVID-19. Produced via immunoSEQ multiplex PCR; TCRdb's table is partial and in-frame only. The data contain under 250,000 clones, about three quarters of them seen just once; the ten biggest clones take up 4.5% to 7%. Sequenced sample: peripheral blood. These receptors were collected from a woman in her sixties or seventies with acute or convalescent COVID-19.

The rearrangement joins TRBV5-1 to TRBJ1-1; no clear D. The CDR3 runs 14 residues. Germline assignment: CDR1 SGHRS and CDR2 YFSETQ. The ends were cut back, 4 bases at V and 1 base at J, with 11 bases in the middle. The CDR3 here is CASSPPGGNTEAFF. The DNA for the CDR3 is TGCGCCAGCAGCCCCCCCGGCGGGAACACTGAAGCTTTCTTT.

This chain uses TRBV11-2 with TRBJ2-5; D not resolved. CDR3 size: 14 residues. Germline V gene lookup returns CDR1 SGHAT and CDR2 FQNNGV. Trimming removed 5 bases from V and 0 bases from J, with 10 bases in between. The CDR3 sequence: CASSPPPDQETQYF. Written as DNA, the CDR3 is TGTGCCAGCAGCCCCCCCCCGGACCAAGAGACCCAGTACTTC. Full variable domain (missing parts from reference TRBV11-2 and TRBJ2-5): EAGVAQSPRYKIIEKRQSVAFWCNPISGHATLYWYQQILGQGPKLLIQFQNNGVVDDSQLPKDRFSAERLKGVDSTLKIQPAKLEDSAVYLCASSPPPDQETQYFGPGTRLLVL.

This clone was detected only once. The chain is built from TRBV5-8 and TRBJ1-4, with TRBD1 matching over 9 bases. CDR1 and CDR2 (germline): SGHTS, YDEGEE. The junction had 0 bases not matched to a gene; V was cut back by 0 bases and J by 3 bases. The length of the CDR3 is 15 residues. The CDR3 loop is CASSLGDRANEKLFF. In DNA form, the CDR3 reads TGTGCCAGCAGCTTGGGGGACAGGGCTAATGAAAAACTGTTTTTT.

The V and J genes are TRBV27 and TRBJ2-7; 8 bases fit TRBD2. The germline gives CDR1 MNHEY, CDR2 SMNVEV (reference sequence). With V trimmed by 4 bases and J by 1 base, 12 bases remained unmatched. This CDR3 is built from 17 residues. CDR3 DNA: TGTGCCAGCAGTTCCCCTGGCCGGGAGGGTGGTTCCTACGAGCAGTACTTC. It is translated as CASSSPGREGGSYEQYF.

For the CDR3, the DNA is TGTGCCAGCAGCGTATCTGGCAATCAGCCCCAGCATTTT. Its translation is CASSVSGNQPQHF. The V call is TRBV9, the J call TRBJ1-5, with D unclear. The V end was cut by 1 base, the J end by 2 bases, with 4 bases between. Germline loops: CDR1 SGDLS, CDR2 YYNGEE. The CDR3 is made up of 13 amino acids. The variable domain in full, completed from reference TRBV9 and TRBJ1-5, reads DSGVTQTPKHLITATGQRVTLRCSPRSGDLSVYWYQQSLDQGLQFLIQYYNGEERAKGNILERFSAQQFPDLHSELNLSSLELGDSALYFCASSVSGNQPQHFGDGTRLSIL.

This clone has more than one count but fewer than ten. This chain links TRBV19 with TRBJ2-6; D possibly corresponds to TRBD1 (5 bases). With 7 bases removed from V and 3 bases from J, the gap between germline ends came to 10 bases. The CDR3 length is 14 residues. The germline CDR1 and CDR2 sequences are LNHDA and SQIVND (reference sequence). The CDR3 protein is CASTGFNGANVLTF. In DNA form, the CDR3 reads TGTGCCAGTACAGGGTTCAATGGGGCCAACGTCCTGACTTTC.

This clone was detected only once. This sequence joins TRBV6-5 and TRBJ1-6; 7 nucleotides agree with TRBD1. The V and J ends lost 10 bases and 3 bases, in that order; junction bases with no gene match: 3. The CDR3 consists of 13 residues. Germline V CDR1 and CDR2: MNHEY, SVGAGI. The CDR3 here is CATRDSYNSPLHF. The CDR3 DNA reads TGTGCCACCAGGGACAGCTATAATTCACCCCTCCACTTT.

The V call is TRBV5-4, the J call TRBJ2-2, with 8 bases lining up with TRBD1. The CDR3 totals 16 residues. Trimming at V came to 1 base and at J to 2 bases, leaving 4 bases not matched to a gene. Germline loops: CDR1 SGHNT, CDR2 YYREEE (reference sequence). The CDR3 coding sequence is TGTGCCAGCAGCTTGCCTGGACAGGGTAACACCGGGGAGCTGTTTTTT. Residues: CASSLPGQGNTGELFF.

A remark on this clone: The identical CDR3 is also encoded by other nucleotide sequences in the sample. J is TRBJ1-2 and V is TRBV27, with TRBD1 matching 8 bases. Germline-derived CDR1 and CDR2 are MNHEY and SMNVEV (reference sequence). CDR3 length equals 13 residues. Trimming removed 5 bases from V and 5 bases from J; junction bases left unmatched: 4. CDR3 region: CASSLTGGYGYTF. DNA for the CDR3: TGTGCCAGCAGTCTTACAGGGGGGTATGGCTACACCTTC.

About this clone itself: Other DNA sequences in the sample encode the same CDR3. The V and J genes are TRBV24-1 and TRBJ2-3, with unresolved D. This CDR3 is 12 amino acids long. Germline V lookup: CDR1 KGHDR, CDR2 SFDVKD. V lost 1 base and J 6 bases, leaving 4 bases between the germline ends. The chain's CDR3 is CATSDFRDTQYF. Written as DNA, the CDR3 is TGTGCCACCAGTGATTTTCGGGATACGCAGTATTTT.

The chain carries TRBV5-1 and TRBJ1-1; no clear D gene. CDR1 and CDR2 (germline): SGHRS, YFSETQ. The CDR3 covers 15 residues. Trimming left V 4 bases short and J 4 bases short, with 17 bases between. CDR3 coding DNA: TGCGCCAGCAGCCCGGGTCTCGTGAGGGTCACTGAAGCTTTCTTT. Protein product: CASSPGLVRVTEAFF. Supplemented by reference TRBV5-1 and TRBJ1-1, the full variable domain reads KAGVTQTPRYLIKTRGQQVTLSCSPISGHRSVSWYQQTPGQGLQFLFEYFSETQRNKGNFPGRFSGRQFSNSRSEMNVSTLELGDSALYLCASSPGLVRVTEAFFGQGTRLTVV.

The V gene is TRBV4-1, the J gene TRBJ2-7; TRBD1 matches at 11 bases. This CDR3 region has 17 residues. V shed 4 bases, J shed 4 bases, and the junction held 12 bases outside the gene matches. Germline V CDR1 and CDR2: MGHRA, YSYEKL. The CDR3 here is CASSPGPRTGGSYEQYF. Written as DNA, the CDR3 is TGCGCCAGCAGCCCGGGGCCCCGGACAGGGGGCTCTTACGAGCAGTACTTC.

This chain uses TRBV28 with TRBJ2-2; D is undetermined. The CDR3 is 12 amino acids. With 1 base removed from V and 9 bases from J, the gap between germline ends came to 6 bases. Germline V gene lookup returns CDR1 MDHEN and CDR2 SYDVKM. CDR3 region: CASSLYDRELFF. The DNA of the CDR3 is TGTGCCAGCAGTTTATACGACAGGGAGCTGTTTTTT.

This chain links TRBV28 with TRBJ1-2; 10 bases map to TRBD1. Germline lookup yields CDR1 MDHEN and CDR2 SYDVKM. J lost 8 bases, V lost 6 bases, and 21 bases had no gene match. The CDR3 sequence is 18 residues long. The CDR3 loop reads CASSSLGQGEGNSIGYTF. In DNA, the CDR3 is TGTGCCAGCAGCTCACTAGGACAGGGGGAAGGGAACTCTATCGGCTACACCTTC.

CDR3 residues: CSVVAGMGNTIYF. CDR3 coding DNA: TGCAGCGTTGTGGCGGGGATGGGAAACACCATATATTTT. This rearrangement joins TRBV29-1 to TRBJ1-3; D gene unclear. Germline V CDR1 and CDR2: SQVTM, ANQGSEA. This CDR3 comprises 13 residues. Trimming pared 4 bases from V and 4 bases from J, leaving 11 bases between.

The V gene is TRBV2, the J gene TRBJ2-7; 8 bases align to TRBD1. Looked up from germline, CDR1 is SNHLY and CDR2 is FYNNEI. This CDR3 region has 14 residues. The V and J ends lost 7 bases and 5 bases, in that order; junction bases with no gene match: 10. The CDR3 nucleotides read TGTGCCAGCAATGACGACAGGGGACCAGACGAGCAGTACTTC. Protein sequence: CASNDDRGPDEQYF.

The chain is built from TRBV27 and TRBJ2-1; tentative D call: TRBD2 (5 bases). The CDR3 contains 14 residues. Germline V lookup: CDR1 MNHEY, CDR2 SMNVEV (reference sequence). V was shortened by 4 bases and J by 8 bases, with 15 bases between the two germline ends. The DNA of the CDR3 is TGTGCCAGCAGTTCCAATACTAGGGTGGATGAGCAGTTCTTC. Residues: CASSSNTRVDEQFF.

V usage is TRBV28 and J usage is TRBJ2-2; 12 bases match TRBD2. CDR3 size: 16 residues. With V trimmed by 6 bases and J by 6 bases, 8 bases remained unmatched. Per the germline V gene, CDR1 is MDHEN and CDR2 is SYDVKM. CDR3 bases: TGTGCCAGCAGGGATGGACTAGCGGGAAGATCCGGGGAGCTGTTTTTT. It encodes CASRDGLAGRSGELFF.